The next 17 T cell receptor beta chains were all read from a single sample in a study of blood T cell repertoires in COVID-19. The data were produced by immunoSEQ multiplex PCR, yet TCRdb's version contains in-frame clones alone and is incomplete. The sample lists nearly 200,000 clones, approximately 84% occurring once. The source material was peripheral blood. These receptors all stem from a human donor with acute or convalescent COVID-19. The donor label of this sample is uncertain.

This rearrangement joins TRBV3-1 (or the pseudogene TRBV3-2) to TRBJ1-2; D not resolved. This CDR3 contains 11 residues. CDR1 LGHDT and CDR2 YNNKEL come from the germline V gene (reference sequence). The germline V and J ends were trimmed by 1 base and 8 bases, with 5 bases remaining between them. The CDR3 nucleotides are TGTGCCAGCAGCCAAGCGGGGGGCTACACCTTC. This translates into CASSQAGGYTF.

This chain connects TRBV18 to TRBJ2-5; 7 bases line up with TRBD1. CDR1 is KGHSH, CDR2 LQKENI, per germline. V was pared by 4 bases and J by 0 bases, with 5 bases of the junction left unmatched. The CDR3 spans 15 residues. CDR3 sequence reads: CASSRGTANQETQYF. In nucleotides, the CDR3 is TGTGCCAGCTCACGGGGGACAGCGAACCAAGAGACCCAGTACTTC.

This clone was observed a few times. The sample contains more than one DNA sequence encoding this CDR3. As DNA, the CDR3 is TGTGCCAGCAGCCCGAGGGAGAGCACAGATACGCAGTATTTT. Its translation is CASSPRESTDTQYF. The chain couples TRBV3-1 (or the pseudogene TRBV3-2) to TRBJ2-3; possibly TRBD2 for D (5 bases). V was shortened by 4 bases and J by 0 bases, with 8 bases between the two germline ends. Germline CDR1 LGHDT, CDR2 YNNKEL (reference sequence). This CDR3 comprises 14 residues.

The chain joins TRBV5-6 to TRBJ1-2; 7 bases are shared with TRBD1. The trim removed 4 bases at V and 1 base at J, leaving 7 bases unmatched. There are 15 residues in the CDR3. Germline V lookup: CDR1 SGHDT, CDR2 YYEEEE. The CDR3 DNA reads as TGTGCCAGCAGCCTGCCCGACAGGGATAACTATGGCTACACCTTC. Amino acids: CASSLPDRDNYGYTF.

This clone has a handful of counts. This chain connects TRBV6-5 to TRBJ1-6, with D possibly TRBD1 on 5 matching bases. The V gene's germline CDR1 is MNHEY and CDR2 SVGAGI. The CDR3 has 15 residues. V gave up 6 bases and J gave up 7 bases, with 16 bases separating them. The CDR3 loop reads CASSSATVGNSPLHF. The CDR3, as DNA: TGTGCCAGCAGCTCCGCGACAGTGGGAAATTCACCCCTCCACTTT.

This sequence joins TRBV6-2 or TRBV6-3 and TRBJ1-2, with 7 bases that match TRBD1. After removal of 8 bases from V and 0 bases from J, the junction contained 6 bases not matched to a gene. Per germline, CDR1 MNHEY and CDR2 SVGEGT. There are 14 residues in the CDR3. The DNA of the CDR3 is TGTGCCAGCCGCCGGACAGGTGCTAACTATGGCTACACCTTC. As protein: CASRRTGANYGYTF.

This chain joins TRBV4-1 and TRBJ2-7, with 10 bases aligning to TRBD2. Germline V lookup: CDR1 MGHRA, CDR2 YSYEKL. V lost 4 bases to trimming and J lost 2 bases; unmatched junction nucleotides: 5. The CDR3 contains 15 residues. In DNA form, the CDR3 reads TGCGCCAGCAGCCTTGGACTAGCGGCCACCTACGAGCAGTACTTC. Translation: CASSLGLAATYEQYF.

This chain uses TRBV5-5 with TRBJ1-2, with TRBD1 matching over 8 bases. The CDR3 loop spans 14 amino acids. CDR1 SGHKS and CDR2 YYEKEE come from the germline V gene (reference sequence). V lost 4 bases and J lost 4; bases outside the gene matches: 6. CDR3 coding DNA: TGTGCCAGCAGCCCAGGACAGGGATCCTATGGCTACACCTTC. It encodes CASSPGQGSYGYTF.

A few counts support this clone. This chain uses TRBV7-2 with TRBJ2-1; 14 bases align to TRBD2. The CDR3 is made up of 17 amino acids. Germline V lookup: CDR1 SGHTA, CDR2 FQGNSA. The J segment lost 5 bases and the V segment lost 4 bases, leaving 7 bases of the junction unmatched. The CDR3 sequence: CASSYRPGLAGDNEQFF. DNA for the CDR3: TGTGCCAGCAGCTATAGGCCGGGACTAGCGGGAGACAATGAGCAGTTCTTC.

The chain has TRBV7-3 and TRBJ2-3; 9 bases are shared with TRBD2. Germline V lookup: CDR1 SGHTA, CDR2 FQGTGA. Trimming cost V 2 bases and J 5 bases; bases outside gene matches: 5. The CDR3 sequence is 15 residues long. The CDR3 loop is CASSLGAGGRDTQYF. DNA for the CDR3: TGTGCCAGCAGCTTAGGGGCGGGAGGGCGAGATACGCAGTATTTT. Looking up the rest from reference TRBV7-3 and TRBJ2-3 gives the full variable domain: GAGVSQTPSNKVTEKGKYVELRCDPISGHTALYWYRQSLGQGPEFLIYFQGTGAADDSGLPNDRFFAVRPEGSVSTLKIQRTERGDSAVYLCASSLGAGGRDTQYFGPGTRLTVL.

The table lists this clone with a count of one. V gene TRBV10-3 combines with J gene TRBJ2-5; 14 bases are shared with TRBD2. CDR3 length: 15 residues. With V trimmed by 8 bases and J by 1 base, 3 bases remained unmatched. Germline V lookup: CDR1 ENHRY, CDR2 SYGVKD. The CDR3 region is CAISTSGRVQETQYF. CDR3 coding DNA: TGTGCCATCTCGACTAGCGGGAGGGTCCAAGAGACCCAGTACTTC.

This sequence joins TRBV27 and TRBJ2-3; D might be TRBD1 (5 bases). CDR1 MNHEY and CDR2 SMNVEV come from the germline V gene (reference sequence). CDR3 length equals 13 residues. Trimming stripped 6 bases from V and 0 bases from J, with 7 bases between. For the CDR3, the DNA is TGTGCCAGCAGAAGACAGAGCACAGATACGCAGTATTTT. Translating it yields CASRRQSTDTQYF.

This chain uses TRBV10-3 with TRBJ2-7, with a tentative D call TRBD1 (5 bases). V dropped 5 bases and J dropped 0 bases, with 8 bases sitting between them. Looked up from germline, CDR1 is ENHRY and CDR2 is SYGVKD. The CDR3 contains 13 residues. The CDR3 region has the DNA TGTGCCATCAGTCCCAGGGACTCCTACGAGCAGTACTTC. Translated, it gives CAISPRDSYEQYF.

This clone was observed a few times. The CDR3 loop reads CASSSQGSRANRLFF. In DNA form, the CDR3 reads TGTGCCAGCAGTTCACAGGGTTCTCGCGCAAATAGGCTGTTTTTT. V usage is TRBV28 and J usage is TRBJ2-2, with D maybe TRBD1 (6 bases). The CDR3 covers 15 residues. The V and J ends lost 4 bases and 13 bases respectively, with 22 bases between them. Germline V gene lookup returns CDR1 MDHEN and CDR2 SYDVKM.

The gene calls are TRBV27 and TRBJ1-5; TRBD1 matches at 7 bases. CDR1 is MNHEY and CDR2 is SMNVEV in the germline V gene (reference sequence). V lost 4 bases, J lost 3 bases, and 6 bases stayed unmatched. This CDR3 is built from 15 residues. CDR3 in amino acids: CASSSDRALNQPQHF. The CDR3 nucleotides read TGTGCCAGCAGTTCTGACAGGGCCCTCAATCAGCCCCAGCATTTT.

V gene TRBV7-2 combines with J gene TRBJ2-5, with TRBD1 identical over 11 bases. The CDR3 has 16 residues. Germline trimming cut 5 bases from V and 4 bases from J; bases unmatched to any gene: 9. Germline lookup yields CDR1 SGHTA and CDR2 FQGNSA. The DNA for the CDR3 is TGTGCCAGCAGCCTAGGGGCCGGGACAGGGGGAGAGACCCAGTACTTC. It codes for CASSLGAGTGGETQYF.

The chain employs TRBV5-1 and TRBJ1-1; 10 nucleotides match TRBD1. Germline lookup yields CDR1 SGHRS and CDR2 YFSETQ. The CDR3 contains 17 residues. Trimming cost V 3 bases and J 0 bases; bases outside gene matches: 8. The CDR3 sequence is CASSSWTGGIMNTEAFF. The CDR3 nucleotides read TGCGCCAGCAGCTCCTGGACAGGGGGAATAATGAACACTGAAGCTTTCTTT. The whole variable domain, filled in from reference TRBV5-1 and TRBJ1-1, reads KAGVTQTPRYLIKTRGQQVTLSCSPISGHRSVSWYQQTPGQGLQFLFEYFSETQRNKGNFPGRFSGRQFSNSRSEMNVSTLELGDSALYLCASSSWTGGIMNTEAFFGQGTRLTVV.